This TCR beta chain was recovered during a study of breast tumors, draining lymph nodes, adjacent tissues. Findings and limits, study-wide: That most tumor T cells come from lymph nodes remained unproven. Compared with basal-like, luminal-like tumors shared significantly more repertoire with nontumor tissue.

Samples came from axillary lymph nodes draining the breast cancer. Trimming removed 5 bases from V and 6 bases from J, with 10 bases in between. This CDR3 is 12 amino acids long. Germline CDR1 SGHVS, CDR2 FQNEAQ. Each CDR3 protein is one row after TCRdb ran MiXCR on the multiplex PCR reads. Seen here are some 120,000 distinct CDR3 sequences, 20% observed once, and the top ten hold more than 3%. With respect to this clonotype: Its antigen remains unknown.

Sequenced material: axillary lymph node tissue. This chain links TRBV7-8 with TRBJ1-1; no reliable D call. The source is a female donor with breast cancer. Some clones in this sample may be carry-over from other donors' samples. The DNA of the CDR3 is TGTGCCAGCAGCCCTGATAGGCCTGAAGCTTTCTTT. This encodes CASSPDRPEAFF.